This T cell receptor (beta chain) was sequenced for a study of beta chain features in type 1 diabetes. The study, taken as a whole, reports: TCRB CDR3s were moderately but significantly shorter in Type 1 diabetes patients in all four CD4+ subsets.

Worth noting for this clone: Its target is not known.

The whole isolated RNA underwent reverse transcription, so sequencing captured expressed TCRB transcripts. An average approximately 3.7 million reads came from naive, central memory and regulatory T cell samples. Sequencing used immunoSEQ multiplex PCR; TCRdb keeps in-frame clones, though not all of them. The sample lists 300,000 or so clones; about 13% were seen once. Germline CDR1 reads MGHDK; CDR2 reads SYGVNS. V was cut by 0 bases and J by 7 bases, with 9 bases left in between. The CDR3 runs to 14 residues. Sequencing was done on a sample of naive CD4+ T cells from blood. This TCR came from a young man with type 1 diabetes. J is TRBJ2-2 and V is TRBV25-1; D is unclear. The CDR3 loop reads CASSEYSYNGELFF. For the CDR3, the DNA is TGTGCCAGCAGTGAATACTCCTATAACGGGGAGCTGTTTTTT.